This T cell receptor beta chain stems from a study of regulatory T cells in long-lasting Graves disease. Time point: persistent/refractory GD, antithyroid drugs over 5 years with positive TRAb. The TCR library was prepared using RNA isolated from PBMCs. From an endocrinology department in Xi'an, China, came the patients. Investigators prepared the TCR beta libraries by applying iRepertoire HTBI primers and Arm-PCR of CDR3 regions. TCRdb analysed the multiplex PCR reads with MiXCR anew, one entry per CDR3 protein. The profile shows roughly 470,000 distinct CDR3 sequences, under 25% of them singletons. After removal of 6 bases from V and 3 bases from J, the junction contained 7 bases not matched to a gene. The germline V gene has CDR1 MNHEY and CDR2 SVGAGI. The CDR3 spans 15 residues.

The sequence was collected from a female donor with Graves disease. Sample: peripheral blood mononuclear cells (PBMCs), taken when the disease was refractory, from a patient treated with antithyroid drugs. The chain joins TRBV6-5 to TRBJ1-4; 7 bases line up with TRBD1. The DNA of the CDR3 is TGTGCCAGCAGGTCCTCGGGGACAGCTAATGAAAAACTGTTTTTT. The encoded protein is CASRSSGTANEKLFF.